A selection of T cell receptor beta chains follows, all from one sample in a study of Graves' ophthalmopathy and Graves' hyperthyroidism. One entry per CDR3 protein, called by TCRdb with MiXCR from the multiplex PCR reads. The data contain around 1,000,000 distinct CDR3 sequences, around a third of them seen just once; the ten biggest clones take up around 10%. Sequences were obtained from peripheral blood or thyroid tissue (not recorded which). The receptors were sampled from an adult man with Graves' hyperthyroidism. Both conserved end residues are part of each CDR3. The D gene is left open where the match is weak. Size is stated for part of the rows, as once, few or many counts, or as a class when the clone is expanded.

cdr3_aa cdr3_nt j_call clone_size d_call v_call
CASSNPAGVRRAFF TGCGCCAGCAGCAACCCCGCAGGGGTTCGGCGAGCTTTCTTT TRBJ1-1 - - TRBV4-1
CASSPSGAGANVLTF TGCGCCAGCAGCCCTAGTGGGGCTGGGGCCAACGTCCTGACTTTC TRBJ2-6 many - TRBV5-1
CASSLTASGYYEQYF TGTGCCAGCAGCTTAACGGCTAGCGGATACTACGAGCAGTACTTC TRBJ2-7 many TRBD2 TRBV7-9
CASSLERSNQPQHF TGTGCCAGCAGCTTGGAACGTAGCAATCAGCCCCAGCATTTT TRBJ1-5 few - TRBV5-6
CAISVDSYSNQPQHF TGTGCCATCAGCGTGGACAGTTATAGCAATCAGCCCCAGCATTTT TRBJ1-5 many - TRBV10-3
CSVAAGVGEQYF TGCAGCGTTGCAGCCGGGGTCGGCGAGCAGTACTTC TRBJ2-7 many - TRBV29-1
CSAVETNVYGYTF TGCAGTGCCGTTGAGACTAATGTCTATGGCTACACCTTC TRBJ1-2 many - TRBV20-1
CASSEAGGLVRNEQYF TGTGCCAGCAGTGAAGCTGGGGGACTAGTCCGGAACGAGCAGTACTTC TRBJ2-7 - TRBD2 TRBV2
CSAREPQGTQETQYF TGCAGTGCTAGGGAACCTCAGGGGACCCAAGAGACCCAGTACTTC TRBJ2-5 - - TRBV20-1
CASSISTGKSYEQYF TGTGCCAGTAGTATTTCGACGGGAAAGTCCTACGAGCAGTACTTC TRBJ2-7 many - TRBV19